This TCR beta chain was documented in a study of T-cell memory formation after mild COVID-19. Amplification by 5'RACE using constant-segment primers produced TCR alpha and TCR beta cDNA libraries that carried sample barcodes and UMIs. TCRdb reprocessed the 5' RACE reads via MiXCR and lists one record per CDR3 protein. The sample contains under 110,000 distinct CDR3 sequences, about a sixth of which appear only once. A word on this clonotype: What it binds is unknown.

Trimming removed 0 bases at V and 7 bases at J, with 11 bases between. This CDR3 comprises 15 residues. Germline V gene lookup returns CDR1 SGHNT and CDR2 YYREEE (reference sequence). Overall study results and limits: Cross-reactive memory appears to have joined, as suggested by some responding clones showing up in pre-infection memory. The SARS-CoV-2 specificity of second-wave clones reaching peak at day 37 remained unverified.

J is TRBJ1-6 and V is TRBV5-4; D gene unclear. The TCR was taken from an adult woman who had mild COVID-19 (a few samples of this study predate the infection). Cell type and time point are not known. What was sequenced was PBMCs or a T cell subset sorted from them (not recorded which). The CDR3 DNA sequence: TGTGCCAGCAGCTTGGTACCCTGGAGGAATTCACCCCTCCACTTT. It codes for CASSLVPWRNSPLHF.